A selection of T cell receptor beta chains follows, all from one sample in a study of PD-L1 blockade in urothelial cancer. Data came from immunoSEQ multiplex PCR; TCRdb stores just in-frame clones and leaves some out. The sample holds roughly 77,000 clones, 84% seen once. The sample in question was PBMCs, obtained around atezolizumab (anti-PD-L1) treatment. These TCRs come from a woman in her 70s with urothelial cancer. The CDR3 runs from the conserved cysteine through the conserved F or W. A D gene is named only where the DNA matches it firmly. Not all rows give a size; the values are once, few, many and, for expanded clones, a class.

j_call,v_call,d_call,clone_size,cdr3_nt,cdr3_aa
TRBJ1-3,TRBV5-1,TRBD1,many,TGCGCCAGCAGCTTATCGACAGGGGGTTATGGAAACACCATATATTTT,CASSLSTGGYGNTIYF
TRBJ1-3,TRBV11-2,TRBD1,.,TGTGCCAGCAGCCGACAGGGTTTGACTGGAAACACCATATATTTT,CASSRQGLTGNTIYF
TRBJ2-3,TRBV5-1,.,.,TGCGCCAGCAGCTTATGGCCATCGGATACGCAGTATTTT,CASSLWPSDTQYF
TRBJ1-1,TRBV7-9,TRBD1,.,TGTGCCAGCAGTGGACAGGGGGCATTTGAAGCTTTCTTT,CASSGQGAFEAFF
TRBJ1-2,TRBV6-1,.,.,TGTGCCAGCAGTGAAGACGCCTTCCAGGGCACCTATGGCTACACCTTC,CASSEDAFQGTYGYTF
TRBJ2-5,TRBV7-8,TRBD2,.,TGTGCCAGCAGCTTGGAAGCGGGGGAATGGGAGACCCAGTACTTC,CASSLEAGEWETQYF
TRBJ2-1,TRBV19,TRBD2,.,TGTGCCAGTAGTGCGGAAACTAGCGCTACGTACAATGAGCAGTTCTTC,CASSAETSATYNEQFF
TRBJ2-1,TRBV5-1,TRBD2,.,TGCGCCAGCAGCTTGGGTTTGGGGGGGGAGCAGTTCTTC,CASSLGLGGEQFF
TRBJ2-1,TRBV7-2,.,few,TGTGCCAGCACCCGCACCAGCGAAGCAGGGAATGAGCAGTTCTTC,CASTRTSEAGNEQFF
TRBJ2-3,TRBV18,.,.,TGTGCCAGCTCGACTACGGGGGTGGGGTCTCGGGGAAGAGGGGCCCGGATGGCCACAGATACGCAGTATTTT,CASSTTGVGSRGRGARMATDTQYF
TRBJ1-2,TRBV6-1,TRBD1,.,TGTGCCAGCAGTAGATTACAGGGGCCGTTCTATGGCTACACCTTC,CASSRLQGPFYGYTF
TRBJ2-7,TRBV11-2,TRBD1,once,TGTGCCAGCAGCTTAGAAAGGGTGACAGGGGTTCTTCCTTACGAGCAGTACTTC,CASSLERVTGVLPYEQYF
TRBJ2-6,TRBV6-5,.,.,TGTGCCAGCAGTTACGGGAGGACCTCTGGGGCCAACGTCCTGACTTTC,CASSYGRTSGANVLTF
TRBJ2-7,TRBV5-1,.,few,TGCGCCAGCAGGGCCCTGGGGAGCTCCTACGAGCAGTACTTC,CASRALGSSYEQYF
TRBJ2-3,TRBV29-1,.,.,TGCAGCGTCGGCGGTAGCACAGATACGCAGTATTTT,CSVGGSTDTQYF
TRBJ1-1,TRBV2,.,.,TGTGCCAGCAGTGACTATGCTGAAGCTTTCTTT,CASSDYAEAFF
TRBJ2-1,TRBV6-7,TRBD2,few,TGTGCCAGCAGTTACAGGCCTAGCGGGAGGGCCGCCGGAGCTGAGCAGTTCTTC,CASSYRPSGRAAGAEQFF
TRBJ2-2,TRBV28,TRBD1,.,TGTGCCAGCAGCGCGGGACAGGGGAGGGCCCGGGGCACCGGGGAGCTGTTTTTT,CASSAGQGRARGTGELFF
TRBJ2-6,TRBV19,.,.,TGTGCCAGTAGTATTTGGGTTAGGGGCTCTGGGGCCAACGTCCTGACTTTC,CASSIWVRGSGANVLTF
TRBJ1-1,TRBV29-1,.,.,TGCAGTGCGGATCGAGTGAACACTGAAGCTTTCTTT,CSADRVNTEAFF
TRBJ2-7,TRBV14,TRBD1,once,TGTGCCAGCAGCCAAGATATGAGGGGGCTTTGGTACGAGCAGTACTTC,CASSQDMRGLWYEQYF
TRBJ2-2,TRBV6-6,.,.,TGTGCCAGCATAGGGGGGGTCGGGGAGCTGTTTTTT,CASIGGVGELFF
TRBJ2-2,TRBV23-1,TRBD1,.,TGCGCCAGCAGTCAATCGACCGGAACGGGACAGCTTAACACCGGGGAGCTGTTTTTT,CASSQSTGTGQLNTGELFF
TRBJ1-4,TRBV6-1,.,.,TGTGCCAGCGGGGGGGGTGAAAAACTGTTTTTT,CASGGGEKLFF
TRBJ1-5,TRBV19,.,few,TGTGCCAGTAGCAGGACGGGGGATCAGCCCCAGCATTTT,CASSRTGDQPQHF
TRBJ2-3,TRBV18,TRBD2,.,TGTGCCAGCTCACCACTGGGCGGGGGGGCCACAGATACGCAGTATTTT,CASSPLGGGATDTQYF
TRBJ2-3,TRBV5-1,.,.,TGCGCCAGCAGCAAAGCCGCTAGAGATACGCAGTATTTT,CASSKAARDTQYF
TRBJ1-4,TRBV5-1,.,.,TGCGCCAGCTCCAAACCGACAGGACAAACAACTAATGAAAAACTGTTTTTT,CASSKPTGQTTNEKLFF
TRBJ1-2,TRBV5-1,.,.,TGCGCCAGCAGCTTGGGGGGGAACAGGGCCCATGGCTACACCTTC,CASSLGGNRAHGYTF
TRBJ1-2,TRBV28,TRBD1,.,TGTGCCAGCAGTCGACAGGGGCCTTATGGCTACACCTTC,CASSRQGPYGYTF
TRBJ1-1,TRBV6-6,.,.,TGTGCCAGCAGAATCCCGAGTGACACTGAAGCTTTCTTT,CASRIPSDTEAFF
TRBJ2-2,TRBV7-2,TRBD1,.,TGTGCCAGCAGCTTAAGACAGGGACATACCGGGGAGCTGTTTTTT,CASSLRQGHTGELFF
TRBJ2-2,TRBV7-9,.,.,TGTGCCAGCAGCCCCCGACAGGTGGGGGAGCTGTTTTTT,CASSPRQVGELFF
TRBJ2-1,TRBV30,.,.,TGTGCCTGGAGTGCCGGAACTAACAATGAGCAGTTCTTC,CAWSAGTNNEQFF
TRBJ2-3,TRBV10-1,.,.,TGCGCCAGCAGTGCTAGCACCACAGATACGCAGTATTTT,CASSASTTDTQYF
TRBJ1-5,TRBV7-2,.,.,TGTGCCAGCAGCTACCGACAGTTCAATCAGCCCCAGCATTTT,CASSYRQFNQPQHF
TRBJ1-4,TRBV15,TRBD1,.,TGTGCCACCAGCAGAGACACGACAGGGGGTGGTGAAAAACTGTTTTTT,CATSRDTTGGGEKLFF
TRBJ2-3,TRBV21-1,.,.,TGTGCCAGCAGCAAATACAATACAGGGGGCAGGCAGTATTTT,CASSKYNTGGRQYF
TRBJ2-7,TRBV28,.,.,TGTGCCAGCACCCCCGGACAGACCTACGAGCAGTACTTC,CASTPGQTYEQYF
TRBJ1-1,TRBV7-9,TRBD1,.,TGTGCCAGCAGCTTAGTAAACTCCGGGACAGGGTCGAACACTGAAGCTTTCTTT,CASSLVNSGTGSNTEAFF
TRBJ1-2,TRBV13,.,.,TGTGCCAGCAGCTTAAGGGCCCAGGGCGTTGATGGCTACACCTTC,CASSLRAQGVDGYTF
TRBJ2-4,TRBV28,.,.,TGTGCCAGCAGTGAAAGACAACTAGCCAAAAACATTCAGTACTTC,CASSERQLAKNIQYF
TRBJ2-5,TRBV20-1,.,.,TGCAGTGCTAGACAGGGAGAGACCCAGTACTTC,CSARQGETQYF